This record concerns one TCR beta chain sequence. No antigen is known for it. The CDR3 has 16 amino acids. Germline loops: CDR1 LGHNA, CDR2 YNFKEQ. V was pared by 4 bases and J by 2 bases, with 17 bases between. This sample stems from a study of T cell responses to AZD1222 COVID-19 vaccine. Notes on the study in general: Unmutated regions of variants are reportedly targeted by nearly half of spike-specific TCRs.

Method: immunoSEQ multiplex PCR; TCRdb's copy keeps in-frame clones and lacks some. The repertoire holds about 150,000 clones, roughly 94% seen once, with about 1.3% in the top ten. Sequencing used peripheral blood, obtained on day 0 of AZD1222 vaccination. The V call is TRBV4-2, the J call TRBJ1-2; TRBD1 might be the D (6 bases). This TCR was recovered from an adult in good health. DNA of the CDR3: TGTGCCAGCAGCCCTGATACTGGACAGCTGAACTATGGCTACACCTTC. This encodes CASSPDTGQLNYGYTF.